The T cell receptor beta chain described here comes from a study of lymphopenia after photon versus proton radiotherapy. Whole-study findings and limits: Under photons, naive T cells and diversity fell while effector/memory populations rose. Oligoclonal CD8+ Temra expansion after nadir drove photon patients' diversity drop.

The repertoire was sequenced with immunoSEQ multiplex PCR; TCRdb's copy has only in-frame clones and lacks some. The repertoire holds approximately 71,000 clones, roughly 90% seen once, with about 3.1% in the top ten. CDR1 and CDR2 (germline): SGHVS, FNYEAQ. J lost 7 bases, V lost 5 bases, and 15 bases had no gene match. The CDR3 sequence is 16 residues long. In the case of this clone: The antigen remains unidentified.

The chain uses TRBV7-6 and TRBJ2-7; the match to TRBD2 covers 9 bases. This sequence originates from a woman between 65 and 79 years old with pancreatic cancer. Sequencing used peripheral blood, obtained from a patient treated with photon-based radiotherapy. CDR3 loop: CASSPLEAGGRSEQYF. CDR3 DNA sequence: TGTGCCAGCAGCCCACTAGAGGCGGGAGGGAGGTCAGAGCAGTACTTC.